The clone carrying this TCR beta chain has ten or more counts. Its antigen is not known. Library construction involved attaching unique molecular identifiers to individual cDNA molecules, which allowed quantitative, reproducible TCR counting. MiXCR, run by TCRdb on the RACE reads, gives a single entry per CDR3 protein. The profile shows some 330,000 distinct CDR3 sequences, around 5.5% of them singletons. These data come from a study of human T cells and chemical hapten exposure. As for the study in general: Among samples, TCR yields varied mainly because of small differences in pooled library volume. Study conclusions and caveats: Sensitizing with DPC caused no change in TCRs above 1 in 1000 frequency. Donors, who had alopecia, may show an immune response that differs from healthy people's.

J lost 6 bases, V lost 4 bases, and 7 bases had no gene match. Per germline, CDR1 SGHRS and CDR2 YFSETQ. The CDR3 totals 14 residues. Time point in this sample: pre-sensitization, week 0. The treatment was: therapeutic diphenylcyclopropenone sensitization with weekly scalp DPC. This sequence joins TRBV5-1 and TRBJ2-1, with 7 bases lining up with TRBD1. The origin of this receptor is a woman aged 18-29 years with alopecia areata. Some clones in this sample may be carry-over from other donors' samples. The input for sequencing was whole blood, taken in connection with sensitization to the hapten diphenylcyclopropenone (DPC). This CDR3 is CASSSMTGTNEQFF. In DNA, the CDR3 is TGCGCCAGCAGCAGTATGACAGGGACCAATGAGCAGTTCTTC.